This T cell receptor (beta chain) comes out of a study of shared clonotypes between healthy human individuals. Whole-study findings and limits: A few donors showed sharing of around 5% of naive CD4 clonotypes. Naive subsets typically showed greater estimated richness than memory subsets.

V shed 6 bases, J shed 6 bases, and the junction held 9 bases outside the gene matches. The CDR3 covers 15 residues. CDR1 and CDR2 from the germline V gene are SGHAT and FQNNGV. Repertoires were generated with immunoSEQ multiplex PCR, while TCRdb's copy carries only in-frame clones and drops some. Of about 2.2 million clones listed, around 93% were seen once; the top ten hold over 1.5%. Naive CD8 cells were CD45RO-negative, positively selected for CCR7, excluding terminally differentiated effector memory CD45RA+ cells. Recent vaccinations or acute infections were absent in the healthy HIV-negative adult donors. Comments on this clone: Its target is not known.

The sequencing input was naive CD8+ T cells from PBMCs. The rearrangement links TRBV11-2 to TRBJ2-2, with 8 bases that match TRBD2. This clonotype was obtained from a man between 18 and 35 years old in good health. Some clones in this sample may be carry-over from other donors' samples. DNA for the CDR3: TGTGCCAGCAGACCGAGCGGGGGTGGCGCCGGGGAGCTGTTTTTT. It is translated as CASRPSGGGAGELFF.